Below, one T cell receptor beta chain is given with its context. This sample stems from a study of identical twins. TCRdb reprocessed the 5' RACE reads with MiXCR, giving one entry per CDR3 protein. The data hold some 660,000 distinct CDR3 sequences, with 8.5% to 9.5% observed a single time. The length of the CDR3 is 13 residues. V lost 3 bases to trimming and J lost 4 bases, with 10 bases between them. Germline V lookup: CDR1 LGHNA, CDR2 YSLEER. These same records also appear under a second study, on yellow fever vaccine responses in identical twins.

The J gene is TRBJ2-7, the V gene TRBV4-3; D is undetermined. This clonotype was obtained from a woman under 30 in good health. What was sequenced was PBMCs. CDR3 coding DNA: TGCGCCAGCAGCCAGGTTCCCGAGTACGAGCAGTACTTC. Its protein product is CASSQVPEYEQYF.